This T cell receptor beta chain was identified during a study of T cell responses to AZD1222 COVID-19 vaccine. Turning to the study itself: Analysis merged second doses at about 4 or about 12 weeks.

Sequencing was performed with immunoSEQ multiplex PCR; in TCRdb, only in-frame clones are kept and a portion is missing. The sample holds over 110,000 clones, 85% to 95% seen once. Of note for this clone: What it binds is unknown.

Study-wide results and limits: Clonal diversity was possibly underestimated; the donors were predominantly white British and more often female. Spike was spanned by vaccine-associated CD4 TCRs, with dominance at 160-218 and 743-854.

Looked up from germline, CDR1 is SNHLY and CDR2 is FYNNEI. CDR3 size: 12 residues. Trimming cost V 6 bases and J 4 bases, with 9 bases left between them. The material was peripheral blood, obtained on day 0 of AZD1222 vaccination. This sequence was found in an adult in good health. This chain connects TRBV2 to TRBJ1-2, with TRBD1 as a possible D gene (5 bases). The CDR3 here is CASRMGGYGYTF. The CDR3 region has the DNA TGTGCCAGCAGGATGGGGGGCTATGGCTACACCTTC.